This T cell receptor beta chain stems from a study of cytomegalovirus exposure and HLA in healthy donors. General study results and limits: A highly shared variant cluster was judged a likely technical artifact.

This clone was detected only a few times. Antigen: not known. PCR primers comprised 60 Vbeta and 13 Jbeta primers. Sequencing was performed with immunoSEQ multiplex PCR; in TCRdb, only in-frame clones are kept and a portion is missing. In the table there are 120,000 or so clones, over 15% of which are singletons. The CDR3 loop spans 14 amino acids. Germline CDR1 SGHTA, CDR2 FQGNSA. V gave up 5 bases and J gave up 8 bases, with 18 bases separating them. This TCR came from a woman under 30 in good health and CMV-seronegative. The V gene is TRBV7-2, the J gene TRBJ1-2; weak D call: TRBD1 (6 bases). Sequenced material: PBMCs. The CDR3 region is CASSPRDKREGYTF. The CDR3, as DNA: TGTGCCAGCAGCCCCCGGGACAAGAGGGAAGGCTACACCTTC.